The present entry profiles one T cell receptor (beta chain) with its context. No antigen is known for it. These data come from a study of lymphopenia after photon versus proton radiotherapy. Study results and caveats: Oligoclonal CD8+ Temra expansion after nadir drove photon patients' diversity drop. Authors raise, but do not show, better survival with proton therapy.

The CDR3 runs to 15 residues. Deletions cut 4 bases from V and 5 bases from J, with 15 bases between. The V gene's germline CDR1 is KGHSH and CDR2 LQKENI. Libraries were prepared by immunoSEQ multiplex PCR; TCRdb keeps only in-frame clonotypes and omits some of them. The table has 150,000 to 200,000 clones, roughly nine tenths seen once. The sequenced sample was peripheral blood, obtained from a patient treated with photon-based radiotherapy. This sequence joins TRBV18 and TRBJ1-5; a possible D gene is TRBD1 (6 bases). This sequence originates from a man aged 50 to 59 with gastric cancer. The CDR3 bases are TGTGCCAGCTCACGGAACTCAGGGGTGGATCAGCCCCAGCATTTT. Translating gives CASSRNSGVDQPQHF.